The 26 T cell receptor beta chains reported below all come from one sample, sequenced in a study of radiotherapy plus CTLA-4 blockade in lung cancer. The protocol was immunoSEQ multiplex PCR, while the TCRdb copy is restricted to in-frame clones and leaves out a portion. The data hold around 63,000 clones, with around 77% observed a single time. Specimen: peripheral blood, collected from a patient treated with radiotherapy plus ipilimumab. The receptors come from a human donor with non-small cell lung cancer whose response to radiotherapy plus ipilimumab could not be evaluated. Some clones in this sample may be carry-over from other donors' samples.

The rearrangement links TRBV7-2 to TRBJ1-1; D is unclear. This CDR3 contains 13 residues. Trimming stripped 2 bases from V and 1 base from J, with 5 bases between. Germline V lookup: CDR1 SGHTA, CDR2 FQGNSA. CDR3 region: CASSLWRNTEAFF. The CDR3 bases are TGTGCCAGCAGCTTATGGAGGAACACTGAAGCTTTCTTT.

The CDR3 is CASSGGPITEAFF. The CDR3 DNA is TGTGCCAGCAGTGGCGGGCCCATCACTGAAGCTTTCTTT. The rearrangement joins TRBV6-5 to TRBJ1-1; D unclear. The germline CDR1 and CDR2 sequences are MNHEY and SVGAGI. Trimming removed 5 bases from V and 4 bases from J, with 11 bases in between. The CDR3 sequence is 13 residues long.

This clone was seen a single time. An end of the junction differs from the germline gene, which may be a read error. The sample contains more than one DNA sequence encoding this CDR3. The chain has TRBV10-3 and TRBJ2-7; 7 bases agree with TRBD1. There are 14 residues in the CDR3. CDR1 is ENHRY and CDR2 is SYGVKD in the germline V gene. CDR3 region: CAISESGGPREQYF. Here the CDR3 DNA reads TGTGCCATCAGCGAGTCAGGGGGTCCGCGCGAGCAGTACTTC.

This chain connects TRBV7-2 to TRBJ2-2, with D possibly being TRBD2 (6 bases). Germline assignment: CDR1 SGHTA and CDR2 FQGNSA. V lost 4 bases, J lost 6 bases, and 15 bases lay in between. This CDR3 is built from 15 residues. The CDR3 sequence: CASSSHPPGAGELFF. The DNA for the CDR3 is TGTGCCAGCAGCTCGCACCCCCCGGGGGCCGGGGAGCTGTTTTTT. Filled out from reference TRBV7-2 and TRBJ2-2, the complete variable domain reads GAGVSQSPSNKVTEKGKDVELRCDPISGHTALYWYRQSLGQGLEFLIYFQGNSAPDKSGLPSDRFSAERTGGSVSTLTIQRTQQEDSAVYLCASSSHPPGAGELFFGEGSRLTVL.

The gene calls are TRBV7-2 and TRBJ1-1; D uncertain. The germline V and J ends were trimmed by 7 bases and 1 base, with 10 bases remaining between them. This CDR3 has 13 amino acids. Germline CDR1 SGHTA, CDR2 FQGNSA. The CDR3 reads CASNQARNTEAFF. The CDR3 coding sequence is TGTGCCAGCAATCAGGCGAGGAACACTGAAGCTTTCTTT.

The sample holds one count of this clone. The J gene is TRBJ2-7, the V gene TRBV4-2; D call uncertain. V shed 2 bases and J shed 6 bases, with 14 bases lying between them. The length of the CDR3 is 14 residues. The germline V gene has CDR1 LGHNA and CDR2 YNFKEQ. CDR3 sequence (DNA): TGTGCCAGCAGCCAAACGCCTTCCTACGGCGAGCAGTACTTC. Protein sequence: CASSQTPSYGEQYF.

The rearrangement uses TRBV18 and TRBJ1-5; 8 positions agree with TRBD1. The germline V gene encodes CDR1 KGHSH and CDR2 LQKENI. Germline trimming cut 2 bases from V and 4 bases from J; bases unmatched to any gene: 7. The CDR3 length is 16 residues. For the CDR3, the DNA is TGTGCCAGCTCACCAGGACAGGGTAACTTTAATCAGCCCCAGCATTTT. Encoded protein: CASSPGQGNFNQPQHF.

The chain is built from TRBV2 and TRBJ2-7, with TRBD1 matching 10 bases. CDR1 SNHLY and CDR2 FYNNEI come from the germline V gene. J gave up 7 bases and V 6 bases, and 12 bases lay outside the gene matches. The CDR3 is made up of 15 amino acids. DNA for the CDR3: TGTGCCAGCAGGCGGGACAGGGGTCCCATCGGGGAGCAGTACTTC. It codes for CASRRDRGPIGEQYF.

The chain joins TRBV4-3 to TRBJ1-2, with D tentatively TRBD1 (5 bases). V was shortened by 0 bases and J by 3 bases, with 14 bases between the two germline ends. This CDR3 spans 16 amino acids. In germline, CDR1 is LGHNA, CDR2 YSLEER. The CDR3 protein is CASSQEGRRSHYGYTF. In DNA, the CDR3 is TGCGCCAGCAGCCAAGAGGGGCGGCGGTCTCACTATGGCTACACCTTC.

The CDR3 DNA follows: TGCGCCAGCAGCCAAGTCGGTACGTTGAACACTGAAGCTTTCTTT. Translation: CASSQVGTLNTEAFF. The chain combines TRBV4-3 with TRBJ1-1; D is unclear. Trimming pared 1 base from V and 0 bases from J, leaving 9 bases between. Germline V gene data show CDR1 as LGHNA and CDR2 as YSLEER. This CDR3 has 15 amino acids.

As concerns this clone: The junction differs from germline at one of its ends, possibly a read error. Within the sample, other DNA sequences also encode this same CDR3. The J gene is TRBJ1-6, the V gene TRBV14; possible D gene TRBD1, 6 bases. The CDR3 runs to 12 residues. Germline CDR1 SGHDN, CDR2 FVKESK. This CDR3 reads CARRQVNSPLHF. As DNA, the CDR3 is TGTGCCAGGCGACAGGTCAATTCCCCCCTCCACTTT.

This clone was picked up a small number of times. This chain links TRBV19 with TRBJ2-7, with TRBD1 matching over 8 bases. This CDR3 contains 15 residues. Germline CDR1 reads LNHDA; CDR2 reads SQIVND (reference sequence). J lost 5 bases, V lost 7 bases, and 13 bases had no gene match. CDR3 sequence (DNA): TGTGCCAGTACCGCCGGGACAGGCGCCCGGGACGAGCAGTACTTC. The encoded protein is CASTAGTGARDEQYF.

V and J are TRBV5-1 and TRBJ1-1; 7 positions agree with TRBD1. Germline-derived CDR1 and CDR2 are SGHRS and YFSETQ. Trimming at V came to 0 bases and at J to 8 bases, leaving 1 base not matched to a gene. This CDR3 has 12 residues. DNA of the CDR3: TGCGCCAGCAGCTTGGTAGGGGGCGAAGCTTTCTTT. Protein: CASSLVGGEAFF.

This chain joins TRBV2 and TRBJ2-5; TRBD1 matches at 7 bases. CDR1 is SNHLY, CDR2 FYNNEI, per germline. The length of the CDR3 is 11 residues. The junction had 0 bases not matched to a gene; V was cut back by 6 bases and J by 5 bases. The CDR3 DNA follows: TGTGCCAGCAGACAGGGGGAGACCCAGTACTTC. Its translation is CASRQGETQYF.

The V call is TRBV7-9, the J call TRBJ1-5; 8 bases line up with TRBD1. The CDR3 spans 14 residues. Germline trimming cut 5 bases from V and 2 bases from J; bases unmatched to any gene: 2. Germline CDR1 SEHNR, CDR2 FQNEAQ (reference sequence). CDR3 in amino acids: CASSAGQGNQPQHF. CDR3 sequence (DNA): TGTGCCAGCAGCGCGGGACAGGGCAATCAGCCCCAGCATTTT.

The chain has TRBV5-1 and TRBJ1-6, with D perhaps TRBD1 (6 bases). Germline V gene data show CDR1 as SGHRS and CDR2 as YFSETQ. This CDR3 contains 15 residues. V was trimmed by 5 bases and J by 5 bases, leaving 14 bases between them. This CDR3 reads CASSPWDIDNSPLHF. CDR3 sequence (DNA): TGCGCCAGCAGTCCCTGGGACATCGATAATTCACCCCTCCACTTT.

This clone was seen only once. The rearrangement links TRBV15 to TRBJ2-4, with D perhaps matching TRBD1 (6 bases). The CDR3 totals 15 residues. The germline V gene has CDR1 LNHNV and CDR2 YYDKDF (reference sequence). V lost 0 bases, J lost 7 bases, and 13 bases lay in between. As DNA, the CDR3 is TGTGCCACCAGCAGAGATCCGGGAAGGGGGAACATTCAGTACTTC. Amino acids: CATSRDPGRGNIQYF.

The genes are TRBV28 and TRBJ1-2; TRBD1 aligns across 7 bases. V gave up 6 bases and J gave up 5 bases; unmatched junction bases: 12. The CDR3 is made up of 15 amino acids. Germline CDR1 and CDR2: MDHEN and SYDVKM. The CDR3 protein is CASSPPPGQRYGYTF. The CDR3 DNA reads as TGTGCCAGCAGCCCCCCCCCGGGACAGCGTTATGGCTACACCTTC.

The rearrangement links TRBV5-1 to TRBJ1-3; the D is unclear. V was pared by 2 bases and J by 4 bases, with 10 bases between. The CDR3 covers 14 residues. Germline loops: CDR1 SGHRS, CDR2 YFSETQ. As DNA, the CDR3 is TGCGCCAGCAGCTTAGCATCGCCCGGAAACACCATATATTTT. Residues: CASSLASPGNTIYF.

The chain carries TRBV5-4 and TRBJ2-3, with TRBD2 as a possible D gene (5 bases). Trimming shortened V by 3 bases and J by 1 base, and 15 bases separated the two germline ends. Germline lookup yields CDR1 SGHNT and CDR2 YYREEE (reference sequence). The CDR3 length is 16 residues. CDR3 residues: CASSSGLSGGTDTQYF. In DNA, the CDR3 is TGTGCCAGCAGCTCCGGACTCTCGGGCGGCACAGATACGCAGTATTTT.

Sample share makes this clone medium-sized. The chain is built from TRBV7-8 and TRBJ1-1; a weak D match, TRBD1 (5 bases). The CDR3 length is 18 residues. The V gene lost 1 base and the J gene lost 4 bases, with 22 bases spanning the gap. CDR1 SGHVS and CDR2 FQNEAQ come from the germline V gene. CDR3 coding DNA: TGTGCCAGCAGCTTAGTCGGTGCAGGGAACCCTCCCGGCACTGAAGCTTTCTTT. As protein: CASSLVGAGNPPGTEAFF.

The rearrangement joins TRBV7-2 to TRBJ1-1; TRBD1 might be the D (5 bases). The germline gives CDR1 SGHTA, CDR2 FQGNSA. This CDR3 has 14 amino acids. Trimming shortened V by 6 bases and J by 0 bases, and 11 bases separated the two germline ends. CDR3 sequence (DNA): TGTGCCAGCAGGATTCAGGGCATGAACACTGAAGCTTTCTTT. Translation: CASRIQGMNTEAFF.

Here the CDR3 reads CASSFGQPRGEQYF. CDR3 nucleotide sequence: TGCGCCAGCAGCTTTGGACAGCCCAGGGGAGAGCAGTACTTC. The rearrangement joins TRBV5-1 to TRBJ2-7; the D gene is possibly TRBD1 (6 bases). Germline V gene lookup returns CDR1 SGHRS and CDR2 YFSETQ. V was clipped by 2 bases and J by 7 bases, with 16 bases between them. The CDR3 runs 14 residues.

The chain couples TRBV19 to TRBJ2-5; 9 bases are shared with TRBD1. Trimming cost V 4 bases and J 11 bases; bases outside gene matches: 11. Germline V lookup: CDR1 LNHDA, CDR2 SQIVND (reference sequence). There are 14 residues in the CDR3. CDR3 DNA sequence: TGTGCCAGTAGTAGGGGACAGGGCGTTTGGGAGCAGTACTTC. It is translated as CASSRGQGVWEQYF.

The V gene is TRBV18, the J gene TRBJ2-3, with 8 positions matching TRBD2. The V segment lost 1 base and the J segment 3 bases; nucleotides outside the gene matches: 9. The germline V gene has CDR1 KGHSH and CDR2 LQKENI. The CDR3 length is 17 residues. This CDR3 is CASSPLFSGDGTDTQYF. CDR3 nucleotide sequence: TGTGCCAGCTCACCACTGTTTAGCGGGGACGGGACAGATACGCAGTATTTT.

The chain recombines TRBV6-6 with TRBJ1-1, with 9 bases fitting TRBD1. Germline assignment: CDR1 MNHNY and CDR2 SVGAGI (reference sequence). The V segment lost 5 bases and the J segment 5 bases; nucleotides outside the gene matches: 6. This CDR3 has 14 amino acids. CDR3 amino acids: CASSMNRGRTEAFF. The CDR3 nucleotides are TGTGCCAGCAGTATGAACAGGGGGCGAACTGAAGCTTTCTTT.